This section outlines one TCR beta chain sequence together with its context. The antigen is undetermined. The data stem from a study of cytomegalovirus exposure and HLA in healthy donors. Study context: Sequencing of 180 million or so T cells in an earlier analysis found around 100 million unique TCR beta sequences.

The V and J ends lost 6 bases and 2 bases, in that order; junction bases with no gene match: 7. Germline assignment: CDR1 LNHDA and CDR2 SQIVND (reference sequence). This CDR3 contains 15 residues. Study-wide results and limits: TCR beta V- and J-gene trimming was later associated with a missense DCLRE1C variant. As confirmed in vitro, a few CMV-associated chains were specific for CMV antigens.

PCR used 60 Vbeta primers and 13 Jbeta primers. Assay: immunoSEQ multiplex PCR; the TCRdb copy retains only in-frame clones and omits some. The profile shows under 200,000 clones, around three quarters of them singletons. These donors, healthy bone marrow donors, were studied. This sequence joins TRBV19 and TRBJ2-7, with 10 positions matching TRBD1. The sample comprised PBMCs. This clonotype originated in a man younger than 40 in good health and CMV-seropositive. The CDR3 nucleotides are TGTGCCAGTAGGGACCGGGACAGGGGCGCCTACGAGCAGTACTTC. This gives the protein CASRDRDRGAYEQYF.